This T cell receptor beta chain was recovered during a study of neurological immune-mediated disorders. Findings and caveats of the study: For the multiple sclerosis repertoire cluster, no association with any clinical or MRI feature was found.

This clonotype was picked up many times. What it binds is not known. Sample time point: longitudinal time-point 2. The unsorted libraries had their origin in 2 million PBMCs stored at -80 C. Every sequencing run generated in excess of 180 million TCR-beta sequences. These sequences covered 15-18 subjects. TCRdb redid the calling of the 5' RACE reads with MiXCR, one entry per CDR3 protein. The sample includes about 80,000 distinct CDR3 sequences, around 6% seen only once; the top ten take roughly 7.9%. The sequencing input was PBMCs. The TCR was taken from a woman between 55 and 75 years old with multiple sclerosis.

Here the CDR3 DNA reads TGTGCCATCAGTGAGTCGTTTCTGAACACTGAAGCTTTCTTT. Residues: CAISESFLNTEAFF. This rearrangement joins TRBV10-3 to TRBJ1-1; D unclear. Germline V gene sequence: CDR1 ENHRY, CDR2 SYGVKD. The CDR3 has 14 residues. Deletions cut 0 bases from V and 0 bases from J, with 5 bases between.